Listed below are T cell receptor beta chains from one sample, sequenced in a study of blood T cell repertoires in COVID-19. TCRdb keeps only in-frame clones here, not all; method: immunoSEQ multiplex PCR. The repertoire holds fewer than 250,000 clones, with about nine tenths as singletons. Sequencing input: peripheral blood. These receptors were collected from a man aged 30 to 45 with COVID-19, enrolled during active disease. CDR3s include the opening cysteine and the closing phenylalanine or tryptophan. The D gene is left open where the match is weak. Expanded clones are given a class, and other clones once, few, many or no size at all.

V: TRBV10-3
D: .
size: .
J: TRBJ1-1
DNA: TGTGCCATCAGTGGGGAGGGGCACACTGAAGCTTTCTTT
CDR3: CAISGEGHTEAFF

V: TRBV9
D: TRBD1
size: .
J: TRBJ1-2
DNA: TGTGCCAGCAGCGTGGGACAGGGCCAATATGGCTACACCTTC
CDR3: CASSVGQGQYGYTF

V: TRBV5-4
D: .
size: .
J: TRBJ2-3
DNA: TGTGCCAGCGCGTCACGGACAGACCCCATGGATACGCAGTATTTT
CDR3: CASASRTDPMDTQYF

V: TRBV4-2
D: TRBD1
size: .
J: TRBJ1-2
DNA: TGTGCCAGCAGCCGCCCGGGACAGGGGGCAGGTGTCTATGGCTACACCTTC
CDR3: CASSRPGQGAGVYGYTF

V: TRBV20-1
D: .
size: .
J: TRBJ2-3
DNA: TGCAGTGCTAAAGACTCGGATACGCAGTATTTT
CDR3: CSAKDSDTQYF

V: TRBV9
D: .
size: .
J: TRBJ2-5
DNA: TGTGCCAGCAGCATAGAAGGAGGGAGAGAGACCCAGTACTTC
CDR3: CASSIEGGRETQYF

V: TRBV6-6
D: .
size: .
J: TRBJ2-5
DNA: TGTGCCAGCAGAGTGGGGCAGGGACTTCAAGAGACCCAGTACTTC
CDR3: CASRVGQGLQETQYF

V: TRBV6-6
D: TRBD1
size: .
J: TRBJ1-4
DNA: TGTGCCAGCAGTTATTGGGACAGGATCAATGAAAAACTGTTTTTT
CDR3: CASSYWDRINEKLFF

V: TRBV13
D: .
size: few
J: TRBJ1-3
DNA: TGTGCCAGCAGCTTAGGGGTCTACTCCGGAAACACCATATATTTT
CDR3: CASSLGVYSGNTIYF

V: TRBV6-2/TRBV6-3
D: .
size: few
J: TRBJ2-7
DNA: TGTGCCAGCAGTACCCATGGGGCGGGGGCGACCTACGAGCAGTACTTC
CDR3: CASSTHGAGATYEQYF

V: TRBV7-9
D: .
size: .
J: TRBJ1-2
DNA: TGTGCCAGCAGCCTAAGTGGGCAGGGAGGTGGCTACACCTTC
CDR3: CASSLSGQGGGYTF

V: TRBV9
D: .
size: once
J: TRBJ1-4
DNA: TGTGCCAGCAGCCCGCAACAGGGTAAAGAAAAACTGTTTTTT
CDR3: CASSPQQGKEKLFF

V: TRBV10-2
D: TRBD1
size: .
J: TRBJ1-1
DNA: TGCGCCAGCAGCGTGCAGGGGGCTTGGATGAACACTGAAGCTTTCTTT
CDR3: CASSVQGAWMNTEAFF

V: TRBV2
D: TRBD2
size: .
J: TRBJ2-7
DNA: TGTGCCAGCAGGATTCGGGGAGGGTACGAGCAGTACTTC
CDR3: CASRIRGGYEQYF

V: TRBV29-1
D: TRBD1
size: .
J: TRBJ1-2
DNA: TGCAGCGGCGGGGACAGGAATAATGGCTACACCTTC
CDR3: CSGGDRNNGYTF

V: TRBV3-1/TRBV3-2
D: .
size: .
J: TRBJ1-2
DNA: TGTGCCAGCAGCCAAGAATCCCGTAACTATGGCTACACCTTC
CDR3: CASSQESRNYGYTF

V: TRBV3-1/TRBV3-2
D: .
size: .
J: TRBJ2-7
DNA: TGTGCCAGCAGCCAATCCGGGGCCTACGAGCAGTACTTC
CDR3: CASSQSGAYEQYF

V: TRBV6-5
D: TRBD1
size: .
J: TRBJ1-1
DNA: TGTGCCAGCAGTTATGACAGGGACACTGAAGCTTTCTTT
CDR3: CASSYDRDTEAFF

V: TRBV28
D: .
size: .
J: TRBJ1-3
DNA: TGTGCCAGCAGTTTTACCAGCCGGGGCTCTGGAAACACCATATATTTT
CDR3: CASSFTSRGSGNTIYF

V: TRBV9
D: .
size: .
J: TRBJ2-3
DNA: TGTGCCAGCAGCCCAACTAGCACAGATACGCAGTATTTT
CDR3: CASSPTSTDTQYF

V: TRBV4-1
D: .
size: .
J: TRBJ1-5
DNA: TGCGCCAGCAGGGGGCAGAACAATCAGCCCCAGCATTTT
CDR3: CASRGQNNQPQHF

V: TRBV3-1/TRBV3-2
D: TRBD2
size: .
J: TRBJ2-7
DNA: TGTGCCAGCAGCCAGGGTCTAGCGGTGAGCTCCTACGAGCAGTACTTC
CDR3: CASSQGLAVSSYEQYF

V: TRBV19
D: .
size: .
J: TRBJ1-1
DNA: TGTGCCAGTATGCCGACAGATAAGAACACTGAAGCTTTCTTT
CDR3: CASMPTDKNTEAFF

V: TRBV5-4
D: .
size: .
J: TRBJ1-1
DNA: TGTGCCAGCACCCCTAGGGGGGGGGTGGGCACTGAAGCTTTCTTT
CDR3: CASTPRGGVGTEAFF

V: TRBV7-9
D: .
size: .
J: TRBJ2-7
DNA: TGTGCCAGCAGCCCAAGCGGTACAAGATACACCTACGAGCAGTACTTC
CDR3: CASSPSGTRYTYEQYF

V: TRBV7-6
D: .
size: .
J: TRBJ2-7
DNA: TGTGCCAGCAGCTCGATCCCAGGGGCCTCCTACGAGCAGTACTTC
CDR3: CASSSIPGASYEQYF

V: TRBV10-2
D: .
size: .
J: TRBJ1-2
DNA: TGCGCCAGCAGTGAGTCTCGAGACTATGGCTACACCTTC
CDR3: CASSESRDYGYTF

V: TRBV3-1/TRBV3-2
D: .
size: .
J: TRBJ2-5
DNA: TGTGCCAGCAGCCAACAACAAGAGACCCAGTACTTC
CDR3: CASSQQQETQYF

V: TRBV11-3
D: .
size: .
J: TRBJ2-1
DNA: TGTGCCAGCAGCTTGGGGGGTACCTACAATGAGCAGTTCTTC
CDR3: CASSLGGTYNEQFF

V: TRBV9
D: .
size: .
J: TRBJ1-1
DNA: TGTGCCAGCAGCCCCCGTGGTGGACAGATGATGACTGAAGCTTTCTTT
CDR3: CASSPRGGQMMTEAFF

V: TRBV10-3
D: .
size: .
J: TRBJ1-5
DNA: TGTGCCATCAGTGAACAGTCCAATCAGCCCCAGCATTTT
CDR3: CAISEQSNQPQHF

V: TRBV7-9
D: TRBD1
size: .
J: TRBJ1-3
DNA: TGTGCCAGCAGCTTATGGGGGCAGGGGGCCTCTGGAAACACCATATATTTT
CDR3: CASSLWGQGASGNTIYF

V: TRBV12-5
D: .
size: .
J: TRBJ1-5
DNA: TGTGCTAGTGGTTCGGGAGTGGGGCGGGATCAGCCCCAGCATTTT
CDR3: CASGSGVGRDQPQHF

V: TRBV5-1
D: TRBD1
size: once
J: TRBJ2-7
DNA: TGCGCCAGCAGCTTCGGACAGGGGAATTACGAGCAGTACTTC
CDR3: CASSFGQGNYEQYF

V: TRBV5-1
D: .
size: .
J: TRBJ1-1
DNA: TGCGCCAGCAGCTACAGGGAGGGCGAGGTCGCTTTCTTT
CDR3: CASSYREGEVAFF

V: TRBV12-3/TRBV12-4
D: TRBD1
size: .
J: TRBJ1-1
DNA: TGTGCCAGCAGTGACAGGGGGAACACTGAAGCTTTCTTT
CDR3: CASSDRGNTEAFF

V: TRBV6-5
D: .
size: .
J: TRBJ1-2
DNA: TGTGCCAGCACCCCCGGGGGAAACTATGGCTACACCTTC
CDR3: CASTPGGNYGYTF

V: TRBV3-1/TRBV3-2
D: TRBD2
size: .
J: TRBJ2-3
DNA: TGTGCCAGCAGCCAAGAAATACTAGCGGGGAACACAGATACGCAGTATTTT
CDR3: CASSQEILAGNTDTQYF

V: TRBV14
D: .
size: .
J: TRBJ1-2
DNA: TGTGCCAGCAGCCAAGAGACACTGGGCTATGGCTACACCTTC
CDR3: CASSQETLGYGYTF

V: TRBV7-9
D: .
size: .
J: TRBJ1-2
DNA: TGTGCCAGCAGCCTACGGGGGGGCTACACCTTC
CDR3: CASSLRGGYTF

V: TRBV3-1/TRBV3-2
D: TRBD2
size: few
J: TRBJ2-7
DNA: TGTGCCAGCAGCCACGCCTCGGGGGGGGTGGTTGGCGAGCAGTACTTC
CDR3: CASSHASGGVVGEQYF

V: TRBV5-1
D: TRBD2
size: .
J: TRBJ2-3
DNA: TGCGCCAGCAGCTTGGCTGGGCTAGCGGGGAGCACAGATACGCAGTATTTT
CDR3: CASSLAGLAGSTDTQYF

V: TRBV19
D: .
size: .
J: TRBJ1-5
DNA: TGTGCCAGTAGGCCAGGACAGTATAGCAATCAGCCCCAGCATTTT
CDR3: CASRPGQYSNQPQHF

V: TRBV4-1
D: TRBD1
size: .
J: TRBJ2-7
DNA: TGCGCCAGCAGCCAAGCAGGGACAGCCTCCCCGTCCTACGAGCAGTACTTC
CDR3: CASSQAGTASPSYEQYF

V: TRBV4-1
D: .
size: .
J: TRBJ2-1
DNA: TGCGCCAGCAGCCTCCTGGTTGCGGCGGTACCTGGCAATGAGCAGTTCTTC
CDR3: CASSLLVAAVPGNEQFF

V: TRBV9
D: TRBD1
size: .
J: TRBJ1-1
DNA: TGTGCCAGCAGCGTACAGGGGGACACTGAAGCTTTCTTT
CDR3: CASSVQGDTEAFF

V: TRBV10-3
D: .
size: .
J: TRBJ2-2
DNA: TGTGCCACCGACAACAATGGTCCATCGGCGAACACCGGGGAGCTGTTTTTT
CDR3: CATDNNGPSANTGELFF

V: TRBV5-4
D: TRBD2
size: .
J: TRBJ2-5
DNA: TGTGCCAGCAGCTTTCGGGGGGAAGAGACCCAGTACTTC
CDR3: CASSFRGEETQYF

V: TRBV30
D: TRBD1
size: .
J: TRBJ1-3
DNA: TGTGCCTGGACACAGGGGAACTCTGGAAACACCATATATTTT
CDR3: CAWTQGNSGNTIYF